This TCR beta chain was recorded in a study of T cells in Graves' hyperthyroidism and ophthalmopathy. Ophthalmopathy patients all had a Clinical Activity Score of at least 3, a NOSPECS grade of at least 4 and disease under 3 months old. Study findings and constraints: Blood also carried most thyroid clonotypes expanded above 0.001.

This clonotype was picked up one time. Its antigen is undetermined. Using RNA transcripts as the source, TCR beta CDR3 regions were amplified. RT-PCR in the first round (using the HTBI primer set) targeted the TCR CDR3. TCRdb reprocessed the multiplex PCR reads with MiXCR, giving one entry per CDR3 protein. The table lists around 56,000 distinct CDR3 sequences, about 50% of them singletons. Between the trimmed V and J ends, which lost 5 bases and 6 bases, there was a span of 20 bases. CDR3 length equals 16 residues. Germline CDR1 and CDR2: DFQATT and SNEGSKA (reference sequence). The receptor was derived from a woman in her thirties with Graves' ophthalmopathy. Sequences were obtained from blood. The gene calls are TRBV20-1 and TRBJ1-6; D is uncertain. The CDR3, as DNA: TGCAGTGCTTTAAGACTAGCGGGAGCAATTAATTCACCCCTCCACTTT. This gives the protein CSALRLAGAINSPLHF.